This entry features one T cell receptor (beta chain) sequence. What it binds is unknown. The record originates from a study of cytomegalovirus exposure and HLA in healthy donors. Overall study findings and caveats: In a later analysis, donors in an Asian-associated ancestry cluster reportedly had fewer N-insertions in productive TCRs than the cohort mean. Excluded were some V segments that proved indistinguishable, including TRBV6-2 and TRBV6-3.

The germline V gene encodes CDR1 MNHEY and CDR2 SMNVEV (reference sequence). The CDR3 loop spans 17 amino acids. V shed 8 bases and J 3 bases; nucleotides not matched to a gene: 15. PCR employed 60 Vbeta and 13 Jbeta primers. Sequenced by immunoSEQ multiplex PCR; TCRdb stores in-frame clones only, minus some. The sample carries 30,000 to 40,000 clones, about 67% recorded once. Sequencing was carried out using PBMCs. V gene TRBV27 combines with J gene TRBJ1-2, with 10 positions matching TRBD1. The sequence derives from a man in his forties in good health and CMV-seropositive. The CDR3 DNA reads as TGTGCCAGCGGCCTTGATCCGGGACAGGGGAGGGACTATGGCTACACCTTC. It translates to CASGLDPGQGRDYGYTF.